This TCR beta chain was sequenced in a study of blood T cell repertoires in COVID-19. Study-wide background: Sites in the United States, Italy and Spain provided acute and convalescent COVID-19 samples. In each case, the material was cDNA or gDNA derived from T cells, B-cell-depleted T cells, or PBMCs.

This CDR3 region has 14 residues. CDR1 and CDR2 from the germline V gene are SSHAT and FNYEAQ (reference sequence). V was pared by 4 bases and J by 2 bases, with 3 bases of the junction left unmatched. How the authors handled the data: Nucleated cell number was recorded as an estimate derived from reference gene primer amplification. Profiled with immunoSEQ multiplex PCR; TCRdb holds only in-frame clones, not every one. The D gene and trimming were derived from the DNA, and the V and J assignments and clone size from that table. The sample holds about 140,000 clones, approximately 84% seen once. Sequencing was done on a sample of peripheral blood. J is TRBJ2-5 and V is TRBV7-7; 8 bases fit TRBD2. This receptor was taken from a woman of 80 years or more in a cohort sampled during active or convalescent COVID-19. The DNA of the CDR3 is TGTGCCAGCAGCTCGGGGGGGGATCAAGAGACCCAGTACTTC. Its translation is CASSSGGDQETQYF.